Listed below are T cell receptor beta chains from one sample, sequenced in a study of OX40 agonist ivuxolimab in advanced cancers. Generated by immunoSEQ multiplex PCR, the TCRdb table keeps only in-frame clones and is missing some. This sample has 100,000 to 110,000 clones; 89% occur once, and the top ten carry roughly 0.15%. Sample: CD4+ or CD8+ T cells sorted from blood, taken in a trial of the OX40 agonist ivuxolimab. The receptors shown here come from an adult with an advanced solid tumor such as melanoma, head and neck, liver or kidney cancer. The CDR3 runs from the conserved cysteine through the conserved F or W.

j_call v_call cdr3_aa
TRBJ2-1 TRBV9 CASSTGIARGNEQFF
TRBJ2-3 TRBV14 CASSRIAGGGTDTQYF
TRBJ2-1 TRBV4-1 CASSQTGGVTYNEQFF
TRBJ2-3 TRBV29-1 CSVGEGATLF
TRBJ1-4 TRBV21-1 CASSKDPTGGRGNEKLFF
TRBJ1-2 TRBV2 CASSGAQTGYTF
TRBJ2-1 TRBV11-3 CASSRGDNEQFF
TRBJ2-1 TRBV5-4 CASSTKDRSLTRQFF
TRBJ1-2 TRBV5-4 CASSPQGPYGYTF
TRBJ2-7 TRBV6-5 CASSRLASYEQYF
TRBJ2-2 TRBV9 CASSVDLGANTGELFF
TRBJ2-2 TRBV9 CASSPGDRATGELFF
TRBJ1-1 TRBV5-4 CASSRPGPLRGGTEAFF
TRBJ2-3 TRBV11-2 CASSLDGSSTDTQYF
TRBJ1-1 TRBV9 CASSVDPVMNTEAFF
TRBJ2-5 TRBV15 CATSRDSDWQETQYF
TRBJ2-5 TRBV6-6 CASRALAGGKETQYF
TRBJ2-2 TRBV9 CASSFNTGELFF
TRBJ1-2 TRBV29-1 CSVDGYTF
TRBJ1-1 TRBV30 CAWNRDRTAREAFF
TRBJ2-7 TRBV10-3 CAIRSLGEAGEQYF
TRBJ1-2 TRBV6-6 CASSYKSSRGYTF
TRBJ2-5 TRBV10-3 CAISEHREETQYF
TRBJ2-5 TRBV19 CASRQRSQETQYF
TRBJ1-5 TRBV4-1 CASSQDGGHQPQHF
TRBJ2-3 TRBV10-2 CASKPGGADTQYF
TRBJ1-2 TRBV14 CASSQVGTAYGYTF
TRBJ2-3 TRBV29-1 CSVGITDTQYF
TRBJ1-2 TRBV19 CASRKRGNYGYTF
TRBJ2-2 TRBV19 CASSIFPRAGRRVNTGELFF
TRBJ1-1 TRBV29-1 CSVELATAFF